This is a list of T cell receptor beta chains from one sample in a study of identical twins. From the 5' RACE reads, TCRdb called clonotypes with MiXCR, one entry per CDR3 protein. The table records 150,000 or so distinct CDR3 sequences, under 4.5% of them present only once. Specimen: memory T cells sorted from blood. The receptors come from a man aged 18 to 29 in good health. Both conserved end residues are part of each CDR3. The D gene is left open where the match is weak. Only some rows state a clone size, as once, few, many or a class for expanded clones.

clone_size	v_call	d_call	j_call	cdr3_aa	cdr3_nt
many	TRBV9	-	TRBJ2-1	CASSPMVYHNEQFF	TGTGCCAGCAGCCCGATGGTTTACCACAATGAGCAGTTCTTC
-	TRBV18	-	TRBJ1-3	CASSRDMSGNTIYF	TGTGCCAGCTCCCGGGACATGTCTGGAAACACCATATATTTT
many	TRBV5-1	-	TRBJ2-3	CASSSVYTDTQYF	TGCGCCAGCAGCTCCGTATACACAGATACGCAGTATTTT
many	TRBV29-1	-	TRBJ1-2	CSVDPLMDYGYTF	TGCAGCGTAGACCCTTTGATGGACTATGGCTACACCTTC
many	TRBV5-1	TRBD2	TRBJ2-1	CASSLQVSGLAGGNEQFF	TGCGCCAGCAGCTTGCAAGTATCGGGACTAGCGGGAGGGAATGAGCAGTTCTTC
many	TRBV20-1	-	TRBJ1-1	CSASPLVATEAFF	TGCAGTGCTAGCCCCCTCGTGGCCACTGAAGCTTTCTTT
few	TRBV6-1	TRBD2	TRBJ2-1	CASKSGTSGRAGSEQFF	TGTGCCAGCAAATCCGGGACTAGCGGGAGGGCCGGGTCTGAGCAGTTCTTC
many	TRBV3-1	-	TRBJ1-2	CASSQVRQQNYGYTF	TGTGCCAGCAGCCAAGTAAGACAGCAAAACTATGGCTACACCTTC
many	TRBV18	TRBD2	TRBJ2-1	CASSPIPGLASNEQFF	TGTGCCAGCTCACCCATCCCGGGACTAGCCTCAAATGAGCAGTTCTTC
many	TRBV12-3/TRBV12-4	-	TRBJ2-2	CASRANGGTGELFF	TGTGCCAGCAGGGCCAATGGGGGTACCGGGGAGCTGTTTTTT
many	TRBV12-3/TRBV12-4	TRBD2	TRBJ2-1	CASSGLAGVGNEQFF	TGTGCCAGCAGTGGACTAGCGGGAGTGGGCAATGAGCAGTTCTTC
-	TRBV7-2	TRBD1	TRBJ2-5	CASSKRQGPQETQYF	TGTGCCAGCAGCAAACGACAGGGGCCCCAAGAGACCCAGTACTTC
many	TRBV29-1	-	TRBJ1-2	CSVAERGGYTF	TGCAGCGTTGCGGAGAGAGGCGGCTACACCTTC
many	TRBV7-8	-	TRBJ2-2	CASSLLQGYTGELFF	TGTGCCAGCAGCTTATTGCAGGGATACACCGGGGAGCTGTTTTTT
many	TRBV20-1	TRBD2	TRBJ2-7	CSARDHSPMTSGDEQYF	TGCAGTGCTAGAGATCACAGCCCCATGACTAGCGGAGACGAGCAGTACTTC
many	TRBV9	-	TRBJ1-1	CASSVLERNTEAFF	TGTGCCAGCAGCGTTCTGGAAAGAAACACTGAAGCTTTCTTT
many	TRBV7-2	-	TRBJ2-2	CASSKSWVSGELFF	TGTGCCAGCAGCAAAAGTTGGGTTAGCGGGGAGCTGTTTTTT
few	TRBV2	-	TRBJ2-1	CASSESLNGGSTFF	TGTGCCAGCAGTGAAAGCCTGAACGGGGGTTCGACGTTCTTC
many	TRBV7-2	-	TRBJ2-7	CASSIGTPKDEQYF	TGTGCCAGCAGCATTGGGACCCCCAAGGACGAGCAGTACTTC
many	TRBV27	TRBD2	TRBJ2-1	CASSSLPRGGAYNEQFF	TGTGCCAGCAGTTCCCTCCCTCGGGGGGGCGCCTACAATGAGCAGTTCTTC
-	TRBV7-8	-	TRBJ2-1	CASSSVPGHNEQFF	TGTGCCAGCAGCTCAGTCCCGGGACACAATGAGCAGTTCTTC
many	TRBV2	TRBD1	TRBJ2-1	CASHGQGQFF	TGTGCCAGCCACGGACAGGGGCAGTTCTTC
many	TRBV6-4	-	TRBJ2-3	CASSGEGGVHTDTQYF	TGTGCCAGCAGTGGCGAAGGAGGTGTTCATACAGATACGCAGTATTTT
many	TRBV3-1	-	TRBJ2-5	CASSQGNTETQYF	TGTGCCAGCAGCCAAGGGAATACAGAGACCCAGTACTTC
many	TRBV5-4	TRBD1	TRBJ1-1	CASSLGQGMNTEAFF	TGTGCCAGCAGCTTAGGACAGGGCATGAACACTGAAGCTTTCTTT
many	TRBV12-3/TRBV12-4	-	TRBJ2-2	CASSFTGELFF	TGTGCCAGCAGTTTTACCGGGGAGCTGTTTTTT
many	TRBV2	-	TRBJ2-3	CASGAETTQYF	TGTGCCAGCGGGGCGGAGACTACGCAGTATTTT
many	TRBV10-3	-	TRBJ2-2	CAISEPTGNTGELFF	TGTGCCATCAGTGAGCCGACAGGGAACACCGGGGAGCTGTTTTTT
-	TRBV3-1	-	TRBJ1-1	CASSRWRNTEAFF	TGTGCCAGCAGCCGATGGAGGAACACTGAAGCTTTCTTT
many	TRBV10-3	TRBD1	TRBJ1-1	CAIRLGQKNTEAFF	TGTGCCATCAGATTGGGACAGAAGAACACTGAAGCTTTCTTT
many	TRBV7-2	TRBD1	TRBJ1-1	CASSKKRTGHTEAFF	TGTGCCAGCAGCAAAAAGCGGACAGGGCACACTGAAGCTTTCTTT
many	TRBV12-3/TRBV12-4	-	TRBJ2-5	CASRRSLGWETQYF	TGTGCCAGCAGAAGGAGCCTAGGATGGGAGACCCAGTACTTC
many	TRBV18	TRBD1	TRBJ2-2	CASSPPGQRRTGELFF	TGTGCCAGCTCACCACCGGGACAGCGACGGACCGGGGAGCTGTTTTTT
many	TRBV25-1	-	TRBJ2-4	CASSEPRRAKNIQYF	TGTGCCAGCAGTGAGCCAAGGCGAGCCAAAAACATTCAGTACTTC
many	TRBV12-3/TRBV12-4	-	TRBJ2-7	CASSLYEQYF	TGTGCCAGCAGCCTATACGAGCAGTACTTC
many	TRBV5-1	-	TRBJ2-5	CASSFRTIEETQYF	TGCGCCAGCAGCTTCCGGACGATCGAAGAGACCCAGTACTTC
many	TRBV29-1	-	TRBJ2-2	CSVGRMNTGELFF	TGCAGCGTTGGACGGATGAACACCGGGGAGCTGTTTTTT
many	TRBV20-1	-	TRBJ2-3	CSARDGYRQSTDTQYF	TGCAGTGCTAGAGATGGTTACAGGCAAAGCACAGATACGCAGTATTTT
many	TRBV27	TRBD1	TRBJ1-2	CASSPDRGANYGYTF	TGTGCCAGCAGCCCTGACAGGGGGGCTAACTATGGCTACACCTTC
many	TRBV13	-	TRBJ1-1	CASSLEDSMNTEAFF	TGTGCCAGCAGCTTAGAGGACAGTATGAACACTGAAGCTTTCTTT
many	TRBV27	TRBD1	TRBJ1-5	CASSLQGGNSNQPQHF	TGTGCCAGCAGCCTACAGGGGGGTAATAGCAATCAGCCCCAGCATTTT
-	TRBV6-4	-	TRBJ1-1	CASRMEGGMNTEAFF	TGTGCCAGCAGGATGGAGGGGGGCATGAACACTGAAGCTTTCTTT
many	TRBV4-1	-	TRBJ2-3	CASSQGQNTQYF	TGCGCCAGCAGCCAAGGCCAGAATACGCAGTATTTT
many	TRBV4-2	TRBD2	TRBJ2-3	CASRRSGGGTDTQYF	TGTGCCAGCAGACGAAGCGGGGGGGGCACAGATACGCAGTATTTT
many	TRBV24-1	TRBD1	TRBJ2-1	CATSDPTETGGDEQFF	TGTGCCACCAGTGACCCGACCGAGACAGGGGGTGATGAGCAGTTCTTC
many	TRBV7-2	-	TRBJ2-7	CASSLGYRSSYEQYF	TGTGCCAGCAGCTTGGGGTACAGGTCGTCCTACGAGCAGTACTTC
many	TRBV5-1	-	TRBJ2-2	CASSLEGRGSGELFF	TGCGCCAGCAGCTTGGAGGGTCGAGGGTCCGGGGAGCTGTTTTTT